This T cell receptor beta chain originates from a study of blood T cells in healthy people across ages. Each sample yielded at least 6 micrograms of PBMC total RNA. Losses at the gene ends were 8 bases for V and 4 bases for J; bases not matched to a gene: 4. The CDR3 length is 13 residues. CDR1 ENHRY and CDR2 SYGVKD come from the germline V gene. There are a few counts of this clonotype. As yet, its antigen is unknown. Findings and limits, study-wide: Measured against age, TCR beta diversity per million T cells decreased in a roughly linear manner. Diversity was higher, and naive CD4+ cells more numerous, in long-lived donors than in aged donors.

With a J-beta primer mix and a sample-barcoded 5' primer, a second PCR ran about 7 to 12 cycles. Each of the cDNA molecules was tagged by a template-switch adaptor with 12 random nucleotides. TCRdb re-called the 5' RACE reads with MiXCR, one entry per CDR3 protein. The sample carries about 1.1 million distinct CDR3 sequences, 30% to 40% recorded once. Source material: blood. This TCR was recovered from a man aged 18 to 29 in good health. V gene TRBV10-3 combines with J gene TRBJ1-1; the match to TRBD1 covers 10 bases. The CDR3 loop is CAIRGTGVTEAFF. Here the CDR3 DNA reads TGTGCCATCCGAGGGACAGGGGTCACTGAAGCTTTCTTT.